The source of this T cell receptor (beta chain) is a study of CD8 T cells in ankylosing spondylitis. This clonotype was detected a few times. Its antigen is not identified. Germline values: CDR1 MNHEY, CDR2 SVGAGI. V was pared by 5 bases and J by 3 bases, with 8 bases between. The length of the CDR3 is 14 residues. Broader study findings: Reactive arthritis synovial fluid and blood were previously reported to contain some motif variants. Clones that were linked to disease were CD8+ and were relatively rare in peripheral blood. Characteristic of ankylosing spondylitis blood, it appeared, was a TCR beta motif comprising roughly 8 highly homologous variants.

Quantitative 5'-RACE with molecular barcodes was used to make the TCR beta libraries. One entry per CDR3 protein, called by TCRdb with MiXCR from the 5' RACE reads. The profile shows fewer than 400,000 distinct CDR3 sequences, under 15% of them singletons. The clonotype was recovered from a male donor with ankylosing spondylitis or in good health (not recorded which). The chain has TRBV6-5 and TRBJ1-6; D unclear. The sequencing sample was made of blood, either unsorted or a sorted T cell fraction (not recorded which). CDR3 sequence reads: CASSLRGYNSPLHF. The CDR3 DNA reads TGTGCCAGCAGTCTACGGGGCTATAATTCACCCCTCCACTTT.